This TCR beta chain was documented in a study of blood T cell repertoires in COVID-19. Study background: Sample material is recorded as cDNA or gDNA derived from T cells, B-cell-depleted T cells, or PBMCs.

Seattle participants joined during active infection and were tracked over time. Authors' data handling: Amplification of reference gene primers was used by the study to estimate nucleated cell counts. The repertoire was sequenced with immunoSEQ multiplex PCR; TCRdb's copy has only in-frame clones and lacks some. That table furnishes V, J and clone size, whereas the DNA furnished D and trimming. The profile shows some 73,000 clones, over 60% of them singletons. V was pared by 0 bases and J by 3 bases, with 2 bases of the junction left unmatched. The CDR3 contains 15 residues. Germline V lookup: CDR1 SGDLS, CDR2 YYNGEE.

What was sequenced was peripheral blood. V is TRBV9 and J is TRBJ1-1, with TRBD1 matching over 10 bases. The sequence was collected from an older man with COVID-19, enrolled during active disease. The CDR3 spells CASSVGGTGDTEAFF. The CDR3, as DNA: TGTGCCAGCAGCGTAGGCGGGACAGGGGACACTGAAGCTTTCTTT.